The rows below give T cell receptor beta chains drawn from one sample of a study of shared clonotypes between healthy human individuals. Clones were read by immunoSEQ multiplex PCR, and TCRdb kept only the in-frame ones, dropping some. The repertoire holds approximately 980,000 clones, 76% seen once, with about 1.5% in the top ten. Sample: memory CD4+ T cells sorted from blood. The origin of the receptors is a man between 18 and 35 years old in good health. Each CDR3 is given with its conserved first and last residue. A D gene is named only where the DNA matches it firmly. Rows may omit the clone size; those that give it use once, few, many or a size class.

v_call	d_call	clone_size	j_call	cdr3_nt	cdr3_aa
TRBV7-9	-	-	TRBJ1-2	TGTGCCAGCAGCTCTGAGACGAGCCACTATGGCTACACCTTC	CASSSETSHYGYTF
TRBV4-1	-	few	TRBJ1-5	TGCGCCAGCAGCCAAGTCGAGGGACGTCAGCCCCAGCATTTT	CASSQVEGRQPQHF
TRBV10-1	-	-	TRBJ1-6	TGCGCCAGCAGTGAGTCGGTCAGGGATTCACCCCTCCACTTT	CASSESVRDSPLHF
TRBV7-9	-	-	TRBJ1-1	TGTGCCAGCAGCCGACTCCGCGGGGTTCGGGGCACTGAAGCTTTCTTT	CASSRLRGVRGTEAFF
TRBV9	-	-	TRBJ2-5	TGTGCCAGCAGCGTAGTAGCGGGACAGGGATTCCAAGAGACCCAGTACTTC	CASSVVAGQGFQETQYF
TRBV10-3	TRBD2	-	TRBJ2-2	TGTGCCATCAGTGAGGGGACTACCCAGCTAGGGGAGCTGTTTTTT	CAISEGTTQLGELFF
TRBV4-2	-	-	TRBJ1-5	TGTGCCAGCAGCCAAGATCGGGGGGGACAGCCCCAGCATTTT	CASSQDRGGQPQHF
TRBV7-9	-	-	TRBJ2-7	TGTGCCAGCAGCTTATACGGGGTCGGAGCCTACGAGCAGTACTTC	CASSLYGVGAYEQYF
TRBV2	TRBD2	few	TRBJ2-1	TGTGCCAGCAGTCGACTAGCGGGAGGAGGGGATGAGCAGTTCTTC	CASSRLAGGGDEQFF
TRBV5-4	-	-	TRBJ2-3	TGTGCCAGCAGCTCGCCACTCACTAGGAGTTACACAGATACGCAGTATTTT	CASSSPLTRSYTDTQYF
TRBV5-8	-	-	TRBJ2-3	TGTGCCAGCAGCTTGTTCGGGGGCAAGGATACGCAGTATTTT	CASSLFGGKDTQYF
TRBV7-2	TRBD2	-	TRBJ2-5	TGTGCCAGCAGCTTAGCGGGACTAGCGGTAAAAGAGACCCAGTACTTC	CASSLAGLAVKETQYF
TRBV2	TRBD1	few	TRBJ1-4	TGTGCCAGCGGTCAACCGGGACAGGGCGAAAAACTGTTTTTT	CASGQPGQGEKLFF
TRBV9	-	-	TRBJ2-5	TGTGCCAGCAGCGTAGGACCCGATCAGACCCAGTACTTC	CASSVGPDQTQYF
TRBV10-1	TRBD1	few	TRBJ2-7	TGCGCCAGCAGTGAGTATAACAGGGGCCCCTCCTACGAGCAGTACTTC	CASSEYNRGPSYEQYF
TRBV2	TRBD2	-	TRBJ2-5	TGTGCCAGCAGGCTAGCGGGGGGGCCCGGAGAGACCCAGTACTTC	CASRLAGGPGETQYF
TRBV6-5	-	-	TRBJ1-5	TGTGCCAGCAGTTACCAAGGCAGAGATAATCAGCCCCAGCATTTT	CASSYQGRDNQPQHF
TRBV5-1	TRBD2	few	TRBJ2-5	TGCGCCAGCAGCCCGACTAGCGGGAGTACCCAGTACTTC	CASSPTSGSTQYF
TRBV29-1	-	-	TRBJ2-3	TGCAGCCACTCCGTCGGGACTCCTACAGATACGCAGTATTTT	CSHSVGTPTDTQYF
TRBV10-1	TRBD2	-	TRBJ2-3	TGCGCCAGCAGTGAGTCTACTAGCGGGAGAATAGATACGCAGTATTTT	CASSESTSGRIDTQYF
TRBV7-9	-	many	TRBJ1-2	TGTGCCAGCAGCCCCGGGACGGGCTATGGCTACACCTTC	CASSPGTGYGYTF
TRBV6-6	TRBD1	-	TRBJ1-2	TGTGCCAGCAGTTACTCTTTGCAGGGGGGTGGCTACACCTTC	CASSYSLQGGGYTF
TRBV7-2	TRBD2	-	TRBJ2-7	TGTGCCAGCAGCCCCGTCATAGCGGGAGGGGTTGGCGAGCAGTACTTC	CASSPVIAGGVGEQYF
TRBV4-3	-	-	TRBJ1-1	TGCGCCAGCAGCCAAGATCCTATGGGGGGCAGGGGCACTGAAGCTTTCTTT	CASSQDPMGGRGTEAFF
TRBV6-1	-	-	TRBJ1-2	TGTGCCAGCAGGGTACGCGCTAACTATGGCTACACCTTC	CASRVRANYGYTF
TRBV5-1	-	-	TRBJ2-7	TGCGCCAGCAGCTCGGCCGGGACCGTCGGCGAGCAGTACTTC	CASSSAGTVGEQYF
TRBV18	-	-	TRBJ1-2	TGTGCCAGCTCGCCCACATACGACCGAGCTAACTATGGCTACACCTTC	CASSPTYDRANYGYTF
TRBV7-7	-	-	TRBJ2-1	TGTGCTAGCAGCTTGGGGGTCGGATACAATGAGCAGTTCTTC	CASSLGVGYNEQFF
TRBV7-7	-	once	TRBJ1-4	TGTGCTAGCAGCACCGGGACCAGTAATGAAAAACTGTTTTTT	CASSTGTSNEKLFF
TRBV28	TRBD1	many	TRBJ1-5	TGTGCCAGCAGTTACGCGACAGGGAATCGTCAGCCCCAGCATTTT	CASSYATGNRQPQHF
TRBV14	TRBD1	-	TRBJ1-4	TGTGCCAGCAGCCAAGGCTGGGCCGGGACAGCTAATGAAAAACTGTTTTTT	CASSQGWAGTANEKLFF
TRBV5-1	TRBD2	once	TRBJ2-3	TGCGCCAGCAGCCCGGGACTAGCGGGGATCACAGATACGCAGTATTTT	CASSPGLAGITDTQYF
TRBV7-7	TRBD2	-	TRBJ2-5	TGTGCTAGCAGCTTAGTGGGGGGGCAAGAGACCCAGTACTTC	CASSLVGGQETQYF
TRBV2	-	-	TRBJ1-1	TGTGCCAGCAGTGAAGTGTCGAGGGCTGAAGCTTTCTTT	CASSEVSRAEAFF
TRBV21-1	-	-	TRBJ2-7	TGTGCCAGCAGCAAACGCGGGGAGGGTGAGCAGTACTTC	CASSKRGEGEQYF
TRBV2	-	-	TRBJ1-5	TGTGCCAGCAGTGAAGCTCGGTCGGCTGAGCTCCAGCATTTT	CASSEARSAELQHF
TRBV4-3	TRBD2	once	TRBJ2-3	TGCGCCAGCAGCCAAACTAGCGGGAGCTCAGATACGCAGTATTTT	CASSQTSGSSDTQYF
TRBV12-2	-	-	TRBJ2-3	TGTGCAAGTCGCTTATTAGCGGGGGGGCCGATTGGTACGCAGTATTTT	CASRLLAGGPIGTQYF
TRBV5-1	TRBD2	-	TRBJ2-1	TGCGCCAGCAGCCCTAGCGGGGGTTTAGGGGAGCAGTTCTTC	CASSPSGGLGEQFF
TRBV28	-	-	TRBJ2-4	TGTGCCAGCAGTTTATTGGCAGGGGTAGCCAAAAACATTCAGTACTTC	CASSLLAGVAKNIQYF